The 23 T cell receptor beta chains in this list originate from one sample, sequenced in a study of control samples from healthy donors and cancer patients. Some clones are missing from TCRdb's copy, which holds only in-frame ones; the method was immunoSEQ multiplex PCR. The repertoire holds more than 95,000 clones, with roughly 87% as singletons. The specimen sequenced was blood. Receptors originate from a man younger than 35 in good health.

This chain connects TRBV20-1 to TRBJ2-5, with TRBD1 matching over 8 bases. Germline V gene sequence: CDR1 DFQATT, CDR2 SNEGSKA (reference sequence). The CDR3 has 11 amino acids. V shed 8 bases, J shed 6 bases, and the junction held 5 bases outside the gene matches. The DNA for the CDR3 is TGCAGTCCAGGGGGCGAAAAGACCCAGTACTTC. Translated, it gives CSPGGEKTQYF.

CDR3 bases: TGCGCCAGCAGCCAATCCGGGACAAGATCTAACTATGGCTACACCTTC. Its translation is CASSQSGTRSNYGYTF. The J gene is TRBJ1-2, the V gene TRBV4-3; TRBD1 is a possible D gene (6 bases). Trimming removed 2 bases from V and 0 bases from J, with 13 bases in between. The CDR3 extends over 16 amino acids. Germline CDR1 and CDR2: LGHNA and YSLEER.

V is TRBV18 and J is TRBJ2-3, with D maybe TRBD1 (6 bases). Germline V gene sequence: CDR1 KGHSH, CDR2 LQKENI. V was pared by 6 bases and J by 2 bases, with 12 bases between. CDR3 length: 14 residues. The chain's CDR3 is CASSSDSPTDTQYF. CDR3 sequence (DNA): TGTGCCAGCTCGTCGGACAGCCCCACAGATACGCAGTATTTT.

This chain joins TRBV27 and TRBJ1-3, with a possible D match to TRBD1 (5 bases). Per germline, CDR1 MNHEY and CDR2 SMNVEV (reference sequence). This CDR3 has 16 residues. V was trimmed by 11 bases and J by 2 bases, leaving 22 bases between them. DNA for the CDR3: TGTGCCCGACGGGACTTTGGGGCAAGGCCTGGAAACACCATATATTTT. Translated, it gives CARRDFGARPGNTIYF.

J is TRBJ2-5 and V is TRBV11-2; 7 bases are a match to TRBD2. J gave up 4 bases and V 5 bases, and 7 bases lay outside the gene matches. This CDR3 comprises 14 residues. Germline V gives CDR1 SGHAT, CDR2 FQNNGV. The CDR3 here is CASSPRPGGETQYF. Written as DNA, the CDR3 is TGTGCCAGCAGCCCCAGGCCGGGAGGAGAGACCCAGTACTTC.

The J gene is TRBJ2-7, the V gene TRBV19, with D possibly TRBD2 on 6 matching bases. The CDR3 covers 14 residues. Trimming shortened V by 4 bases and J by 1 base, and 11 bases separated the two germline ends. CDR1 and CDR2 (germline): LNHDA, SQIVND (reference sequence). CDR3 bases: TGTGCCAGTAGTAGGGGAGGCGATTCCTACGAGCAGTACTTC. This sequence encodes CASSRGGDSYEQYF.

CDR3 amino acids: CAWSGTGFFGDIQYF. The CDR3 DNA reads as TGTGCCTGGAGTGGGACAGGGTTCTTCGGGGACATTCAGTACTTC. The V call is TRBV30, the J call TRBJ2-4; 8 bases are shared with TRBD1. CDR1 and CDR2 (germline): GTSNPN, SVGIG (reference sequence). The trim removed 1 base at V and 8 bases at J, leaving 10 bases unmatched. CDR3 length: 15 amino acids.

The rearrangement uses TRBV6-5 and TRBJ2-7, with a weak D call TRBD2 (5 bases). The CDR3 is 13 residues long. Looked up from germline, CDR1 is MNHEY and CDR2 is SVGAGI. The ends were cut back, 2 bases at V and 2 bases at J, with 7 bases in the middle. The CDR3 DNA is TGTGCCAGCAGTTACACGGGGACCTACGAGCAGTACTTC. It yields the protein CASSYTGTYEQYF.

The chain employs TRBV18 and TRBJ2-1; 9 nucleotides align to TRBD2. This CDR3 is 18 amino acids long. CDR1 is KGHSH and CDR2 is LQKENI in the germline V gene. The V segment lost 2 bases and the J segment 2 bases; nucleotides outside the gene matches: 10. Here the CDR3 DNA reads TGTGCCAGCTCACCAGGGCTAGCGGGATCACAGACCTACAATGAGCAGTTCTTC. Translated: CASSPGLAGSQTYNEQFF.

V usage is TRBV27 and J usage is TRBJ1-1; 8 positions agree with TRBD1. The CDR3 is 15 amino acids. Trimming cost V 5 bases and J 4 bases; bases outside gene matches: 9. Germline assignment: CDR1 MNHEY and CDR2 SMNVEV (reference sequence). CDR3 amino acids: CASSKTGAGSTEAFF. CDR3 bases: TGTGCCAGCAGTAAGACAGGGGCAGGGAGCACTGAAGCTTTCTTT.

The V and J genes are TRBV14 and TRBJ1-4; D gene ambiguous. V was cut by 0 bases and J by 7 bases, with 12 bases left in between. Germline loops: CDR1 SGHDN, CDR2 FVKESK. The CDR3 contains 15 residues. CDR3 DNA sequence: TGTGCCAGCAGCCAAGATCCGGGAACGCGTGAAAAACTGTTTTTT. It yields the protein CASSQDPGTREKLFF.

The chain couples TRBV5-1 to TRBJ1-2; no definite D call. This CDR3 has 15 amino acids. In germline, CDR1 is SGHRS, CDR2 YFSETQ. Trimming removed 0 bases from V and 6 bases from J, with 15 bases in between. CDR3 protein: CASSLDPIYPDGYTF. DNA of the CDR3: TGCGCCAGCAGCTTGGACCCTATCTACCCCGATGGCTACACCTTC.

This clone has a single count. The chain couples TRBV7-3 to TRBJ2-7; 7 bases map to TRBD1. Germline CDR1 and CDR2: SGHTA and FQGTGA. The CDR3 is made up of 14 amino acids. V gave up 5 bases and J gave up 1 base; unmatched junction bases: 5. The DNA for the CDR3 is TGTGCCAGCAGCCCGAACAGGGGATCCTACGAGCAGTACTTC. Amino acids: CASSPNRGSYEQYF.

The rearrangement links TRBV6-2 or TRBV6-3 to TRBJ2-7; unclear D gene. The ends were cut back, 4 bases at V and 2 bases at J, with 15 bases in the middle. The CDR3 is 15 amino acids. Germline CDR1 and CDR2: MNHEY and SVGEGT. The CDR3: CASSSPGRTPYEQYF. Here the CDR3 DNA reads TGTGCCAGCAGTTCACCTGGCAGAACCCCCTACGAGCAGTACTTC.

The chain's CDR3 is CASRTTGGSGEQFF. DNA of the CDR3: TGTGCCAGCAGAACGACAGGGGGCTCGGGTGAGCAGTTCTTC. The chain couples TRBV6-5 to TRBJ2-1; 10 bases line up with TRBD1. The V gene end was trimmed by 6 bases and the J gene end by 9 bases; junction bases not matched to a gene: 8. From germline, CDR1 is MNHEY and CDR2 SVGAGI. The CDR3 consists of 14 residues.

V usage is TRBV3-1 (or the pseudogene TRBV3-2) and J usage is TRBJ1-1, with D uncertain. Germline values: CDR1 LGHDT, CDR2 YNNKEL (reference sequence). This CDR3 region has 12 residues. With 0 bases removed from V and 11 bases from J, the gap between germline ends came to 10 bases. The CDR3, as DNA: TGTGCCAGCAGCCAAGAGGGTTTTTGGGCTTTCTTT. Its translation is CASSQEGFWAFF.

The V and J genes are TRBV6-1 and TRBJ2-2; D possibly uses TRBD1 or TRBD2 (6 bases each). CDR1 and CDR2 (germline): MNHNS, SASEGT. The CDR3 spans 14 residues. Trimming took off 2 bases at V and 8 bases at J, with 12 bases between the two ends. The CDR3 DNA follows: TGTGCCAGCAGTGAACCCTCGGGGGCGGGGGAGCTGTTTTTT. Amino acid sequence: CASSEPSGAGELFF.

The rearrangement links TRBV2 to TRBJ2-2; D may correspond to TRBD1 or TRBD2 (7 bases each). The CDR3 runs to 15 residues. The V end lost 6 bases, the J end lost 6 bases, and 17 bases lay between the germline ends. Per the germline V gene, CDR1 is SNHLY and CDR2 is FYNNEI. The CDR3 is CASRTDRAGAGELFF. CDR3 nucleotide sequence: TGTGCCAGCAGGACTGACAGGGCGGGGGCCGGGGAGCTGTTTTTT.

The gene calls are TRBV9 and TRBJ2-7; the match to TRBD2 covers 10 bases. Germline-derived CDR1 and CDR2 are SGDLS and YYNGEE. CDR3 length equals 15 residues. Trimming took 3 bases from V and 4 from J; bases not matched to a gene: 7. This CDR3 reads CASSEGLAGDYEQYF. Here the CDR3 DNA reads TGTGCCAGCAGCGAAGGGCTAGCGGGAGATTACGAGCAGTACTTC.

V gene TRBV27 combines with J gene TRBJ2-5; 12 positions agree with TRBD1. This CDR3 is 15 amino acids long. The V gene end was trimmed by 6 bases and the J gene end by 6 bases; junction bases not matched to a gene: 8. Germline-derived CDR1 and CDR2 are MNHEY and SMNVEV (reference sequence). In DNA form, the CDR3 reads TGTGCCAGCAGGACCGGGACAGGGGGCAGAAAGACCCAGTACTTC. Amino acids: CASRTGTGGRKTQYF.

V gene TRBV7-3 combines with J gene TRBJ2-5; 8 bases are a match to TRBD1. Germline V lookup: CDR1 SGHTA, CDR2 FQGTGA. The V segment lost 6 bases and the J segment 2 bases; nucleotides outside the gene matches: 8. This CDR3 is built from 15 residues. CDR3 DNA sequence: TGTGCCAGCAGATCCGCCTGGACAGGGCAAGAGACCCAGTACTTC. This encodes CASRSAWTGQETQYF.

CDR3 DNA: TGTGCCAGCAGCTTCCCAGGGAGTATAGGGGCCAACGTCCTGACTTTC. It translates to CASSFPGSIGANVLTF. The V and J genes are TRBV7-2 and TRBJ2-6; the D call may be TRBD1 or TRBD2 (5 bases each). Trimming pared 3 bases from V and 4 bases from J, leaving 13 bases between. CDR1 SGHTA and CDR2 FQGNSA come from the germline V gene. The CDR3 totals 16 residues.

The V call is TRBV27, the J call TRBJ2-7; 8 nucleotides align to TRBD1. The junction had 8 bases not matched to a gene; V was cut back by 5 bases and J by 2 bases. Germline assignment: CDR1 MNHEY and CDR2 SMNVEV (reference sequence). The CDR3 sequence is 15 residues long. The DNA of the CDR3 is TGTGCCAGCAGTCTCGGACAGGGAGGAACCTACGAGCAGTACTTC. Translated: CASSLGQGGTYEQYF.